The entry that follows covers one TCR beta chain sequence. The antigen is unknown. The data are from a study of shared clonotypes between healthy human individuals. Study-level information: CD8 memory received one plate per donor, CD8 naive two, CD4 memory three and CD4 naive three. Study results and limitations: The four-donor shared clonotypes exceeded non-shared clonotypes in generation probability, with non-shared ones scoring lower.

Assay used: immunoSEQ multiplex PCR; TCRdb lists only in-frame clones, some missing. The data hold some 2,400,000 clones, with approximately 94% observed a single time. The CDR3 extends over 14 amino acids. Trimming took 1 base from V and 5 from J, leaving 11 bases between them. Germline-derived CDR1 and CDR2 are SEHNR and FQNEAQ (reference sequence). Sequenced sample: naive CD4+ T cells sorted from blood. The subset was: CD45RA+ positively selected. The sequence was obtained from a man aged 18 to 29 in good health. The chain uses TRBV7-9 and TRBJ2-5, with D perhaps TRBD1 (6 bases). CDR3 residues: CASSLGTDRETQYF. In nucleotides, the CDR3 is TGTGCCAGCAGCTTAGGGACAGATAGGGAGACCCAGTACTTC.